Sequencing of this T cell receptor beta chain was carried out in a study of immune evolution from preneoplasia to lung adenocarcinoma. Study-level information: HLA loss of heterozygosity: under 7.5% AIS, less than 18% MIA, roughly 30% ADC, none AAH.

Sequenced by immunoSEQ multiplex PCR; TCRdb stores in-frame clones only, minus some. The table has a few thousand clones, around four fifths seen once. This CDR3 is built from 16 residues. Germline CDR1 LGHNA, CDR2 YNFKEQ. The germline V and J ends were trimmed by 0 bases and 0 bases, with 11 bases remaining between them. The chain links TRBV4-2 to TRBJ1-2; D ambiguous. This receptor was identified in a person aged 60 to 80 with lung adenocarcinoma. The sequenced sample was FFPE minimally invasive lung adenocarcinoma tissue. This chain's CDR3 is CASSQEGGMANYGYTF. DNA for the CDR3: TGTGCCAGCAGCCAAGAGGGCGGAATGGCTAACTATGGCTACACCTTC.